This TCR beta chain was captured by sequencing in a study of cytomegalovirus exposure and HLA in healthy donors. Study-wide results and caveats: Per a later analysis, under 20,000 TCR beta sequences showed association with HLA alleles at 0.05 false discovery rate. The authors later linked a missense DCLRE1C variant to TCR beta V- and J-gene trimming. The study put some 150 TCR beta chains on its list as cytomegalovirus-associated.

Of note for this clone: Its specificity is not known.

With 60 Vbeta and 13 Jbeta primers, the PCR was carried out. The table came from immunoSEQ multiplex PCR; TCRdb's copy has only in-frame clones and leaves some out. The sample consists of 88,000 or so clones, 62% of them appearing once. Germline-derived CDR1 and CDR2 are SGDLS and YYNGEE. J was trimmed by 5 bases and V by 3 bases; bases with no gene match: 8. The CDR3 consists of 16 residues. The sequencing input was PBMCs. The rearrangement uses TRBV9 and TRBJ1-2; 12 bases agree with TRBD1. This sequence originates from a male donor in good health and CMV-seropositive. This chain's CDR3 is CASSARGQGALYGYTF. CDR3 coding DNA: TGTGCCAGCAGCGCACGGGGACAGGGGGCGCTTTATGGCTACACCTTC.